This T cell receptor beta chain was recorded in a study of T cells in women clearing cervical HPV infection. The study's findings and limits: Repertoire richness, not evenness, was significantly elevated in CIN3+ cases versus controls.

With respect to this clone: The antigen is undetermined. The missing CDR3 end, 3 residues past where the read stops, is filled in from the germline J gene.

Germline assignment: CDR1 LNHDA and CDR2 SQIVND (reference sequence). Losses at the gene ends were 5 bases for V and 5 bases for J; bases not matched to a gene: 7. The CDR3 has 15 residues. The table came from immunoSEQ multiplex PCR; TCRdb's copy has only in-frame clones and leaves some out. The sample totals about 28,000 clones; its top ten clones hold 17%. The clonotype comes from a woman between 18 and 70 years old with a cervical HPV16 infection that either progressed to CIN3+ or cleared (not recorded which). This chain joins TRBV19 and TRBJ2-5; 11 positions match TRBD1. Sample: blood buffy coat. CDR3 DNA (partial): TGTGCCAGTAGTCCCGGACAGGGGGCAGGGGAGACC. This gives the protein CASSPGQGAGET. The whole CDR3 sequence is CASSPGQGAGETQYF.